This TCR beta chain was found in a study of blood T cell repertoires in COVID-19. The wider study: Sites in the United States, Italy and Spain provided acute and convalescent COVID-19 samples. The cDNA or gDNA used as material had been derived from T cells, B-cell-depleted T cells, or PBMCs.

In the study's own analysis: How many nucleated cells were present was estimated from reference gene primer amplification. The assay was immunoSEQ multiplex PCR, and TCRdb's table has in-frame clones only and misses some. The V and J calls and clone size come from that table; D and trimming were worked out from the DNA. The table includes 250,000 to 300,000 clones, around 88% detected once. The Seattle site enrolled patients during active infection and followed them longitudinally. Germline assignment: CDR1 SGHDN and CDR2 FVKESK. V lost 3 bases to trimming and J lost 4 bases, with 27 bases between them. The CDR3 spans 19 residues.

The sequenced sample consisted of peripheral blood. This TCR came from a woman in her seventies with COVID-19, enrolled during active disease. The J gene is TRBJ1-1, the V gene TRBV14, with a possible D match to TRBD1 (5 bases). DNA for the CDR3: TGTGCCAGCAGCCAGGGGCGAGGTTCGCTGGTATGGCGGAGCACTGAAGCTTTCTTT. Amino acids: CASSQGRGSLVWRSTEAFF.